This TCR beta chain stems from a study of read filtering for tumor transcriptome and immune sequencing. For the study at large: Revised staging placed 8 or 9 patients in R-ISS I, about 15 in II, six or seven in III.

Bone marrow was sampled from every patient at the time of active disease. The library was built from roughly 400 ng RNA with molecular barcoded adaptors for alpha/delta and beta/gamma chains. From the reads, TCRdb called clonotypes with MiXCR, one entry per CDR3 protein. The sample holds under 50,000 distinct CDR3 sequences, roughly 15% seen once. Study-wide results and limits: IR-seq captured clonotypes deeper and more reliably than RNA-seq.

This clonotype appeared many times. No antigen is known for it. This clone may be a read error of a much larger clone one base away. Germline CDR1 and CDR2: DFQATT and SNEGSKA (reference sequence). This CDR3 has 14 residues. The clonotype comes from a donor at least 40 years old with multiple myeloma. Source material: a population of CD138-negative cells sorted from bone marrow. This sequence joins TRBV20-1 and TRBJ2-1; D is perhaps TRBD2 (5 bases). CDR3 loop: CSASRGGGYNVQFF. DNA for the CDR3: TGCAGTGCTAGCCGAGGAGGTGGCTACAATGTGCAGTTCTTC.